This T cell receptor (beta chain) was documented in a study of Ad26.COV2.S vaccination and SARS-CoV-2 variants. Study at large: Recipients of Ad26.COV2.S got it intramuscularly, once or twice 56 days apart. Study findings and constraints: The TCR breadth and depth analyses may have produced an underestimate of total T cell responses. Post-vaccination breadth of spike-specific CD8+ and CD4+ T cell responses was reportedly substantial.

Treatment defined: 19 received Ad26.COV2.S at low or high dose, single or two shots; roughly five received placebo; per-sample allocation not given. Sampling was performed 63 days after the first vaccine or placebo injection. Recruitment in Boston yielded a donor of adult age, 18-55 years. Generated by immunoSEQ multiplex PCR, the TCRdb table keeps only in-frame clones and is missing some. The table has around 300,000 clones, less than 90% seen once. Worth noting for this clone: Its antigen remains unidentified.

The length of the CDR3 is 15 residues. V lost 0 bases, J lost 7 bases, and 9 bases stayed unmatched. The germline CDR1 and CDR2 sequences are LNHNV and YYDKDF (reference sequence). The rearrangement links TRBV15 to TRBJ2-7; 7 nucleotides line up with TRBD2. The sample here was peripheral blood, taken in a trial of Ad26.COV2.S vaccine versus placebo. This TCR was recovered from a person between 18 and 65 years old who received the Ad26.COV2.S COVID-19 vaccine or a placebo. DNA for the CDR3: TGTGCCACCAGCAGAGATGGGACTACCTCTGGAGAGCAGTACTTC. It encodes CATSRDGTTSGEQYF.